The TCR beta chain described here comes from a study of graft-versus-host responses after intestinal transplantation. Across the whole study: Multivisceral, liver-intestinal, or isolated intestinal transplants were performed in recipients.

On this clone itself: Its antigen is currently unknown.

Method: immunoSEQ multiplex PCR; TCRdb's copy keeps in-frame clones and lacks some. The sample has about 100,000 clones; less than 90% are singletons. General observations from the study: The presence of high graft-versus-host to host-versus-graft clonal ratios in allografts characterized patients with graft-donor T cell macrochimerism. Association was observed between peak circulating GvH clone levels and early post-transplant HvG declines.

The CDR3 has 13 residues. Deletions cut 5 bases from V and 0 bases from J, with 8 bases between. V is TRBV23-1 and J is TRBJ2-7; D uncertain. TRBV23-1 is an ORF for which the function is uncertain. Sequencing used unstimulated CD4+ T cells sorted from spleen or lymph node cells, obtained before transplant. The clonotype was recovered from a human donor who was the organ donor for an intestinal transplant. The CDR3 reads CASSLSGSYEQYF. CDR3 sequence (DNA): TGCGCCAGCAGTTTGTCCGGCTCCTACGAGCAGTACTTC.